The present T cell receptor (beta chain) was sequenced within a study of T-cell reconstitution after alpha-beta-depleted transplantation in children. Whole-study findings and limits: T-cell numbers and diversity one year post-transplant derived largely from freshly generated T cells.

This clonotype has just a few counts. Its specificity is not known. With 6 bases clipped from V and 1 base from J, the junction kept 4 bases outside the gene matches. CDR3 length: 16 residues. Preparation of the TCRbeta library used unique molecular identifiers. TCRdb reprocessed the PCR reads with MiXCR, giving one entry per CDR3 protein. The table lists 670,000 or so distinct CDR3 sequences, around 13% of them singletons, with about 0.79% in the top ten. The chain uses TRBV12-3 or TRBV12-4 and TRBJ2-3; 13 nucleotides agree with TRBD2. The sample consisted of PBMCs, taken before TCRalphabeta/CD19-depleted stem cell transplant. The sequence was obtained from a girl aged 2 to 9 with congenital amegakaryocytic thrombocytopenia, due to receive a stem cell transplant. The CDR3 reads CASRPTSGRGTDTQYF. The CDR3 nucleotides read TGTGCCAGCAGACCTACTAGCGGGAGGGGCACAGATACGCAGTATTTT.